These 25 T cell receptor beta chains originate from one sample sequenced in a study of T cell repertoires in cytomegalovirus infection. Antigens of these TCRs are unknown. From the reads, TCRdb called clonotypes with MiXCR, one entry per CDR3 protein. The sample contains roughly 500,000 distinct CDR3 sequences, 40% to 50% of which appear only once. Here the sequenced sample was cultured PBMCs, taken from culture after CMV antigen stimulation. The receptors were sampled from a human donor in good health (CMV status not recorded). Some clones in this sample may be carry-over from other donors' samples.

This clonotype occurred a few times. This chain connects TRBV7-2 to TRBJ1-6; D is unresolved. CDR1 and CDR2 (germline): SGHTA, FQGNSA. This CDR3 spans 14 amino acids. V lost 1 base, J lost 9 bases, and 10 bases lay in between. The DNA for the CDR3 is TGTGCCAGCAGCTTAGGGGGTGGCGGTTCACCCCTCCACTTT. This translates into CASSLGGGGSPLHF.

The V call is TRBV7-2, the J call TRBJ1-6; D may be TRBD1 (6 bases). V shed 4 bases and J shed 10 bases, with 17 bases lying between them. The germline V gene has CDR1 SGHTA and CDR2 FQGNSA. This CDR3 region has 15 residues. The CDR3 here is CASSSQQIRGSPLHF. For the CDR3, the DNA is TGTGCCAGCAGCTCCCAACAAATCAGGGGATCACCCCTCCACTTT.

This clonotype appeared a few times. The chain has TRBV6-5 and TRBJ2-7; D may be TRBD1 (5 bases). Trimming removed 4 bases from V and 4 bases from J, with 17 bases in between. Germline V gene lookup returns CDR1 MNHEY and CDR2 SVGAGI. The CDR3 length is 15 residues. The CDR3 nucleotides are TGTGCCAGCAGTTTCCTCAGGGATCACCAATACGAGCAGTACTTC. Amino acids: CASSFLRDHQYEQYF.

The chain joins TRBV6-2 or TRBV6-3 to TRBJ2-7; D unclear. The V and J ends lost 4 bases and 9 bases respectively, with 16 bases between them. There are 13 residues in the CDR3. Germline assignment: CDR1 MNHEY and CDR2 SVGEGT. The CDR3 reads CASSLSARLGQYF. Written as DNA, the CDR3 is TGTGCCAGCAGTTTGAGCGCGCGCCTGGGGCAGTACTTC.

The gene calls are TRBV11-2 and TRBJ2-1; 8 bases line up with TRBD1. Trimming took 3 bases from V and 6 from J; bases not matched to a gene: 13. CDR1 SGHAT and CDR2 FQNNGV come from the germline V gene. The CDR3 loop spans 17 amino acids. The CDR3 region is CASSFDLQGARGNEQFF. The CDR3 DNA sequence: TGTGCCAGCAGCTTCGACCTTCAGGGGGCACGGGGCAATGAGCAGTTCTTC.

The chain couples TRBV20-1 to TRBJ2-3; D possibly corresponds to TRBD1 (5 bases). There are 15 residues in the CDR3. Germline-derived CDR1 and CDR2 are DFQATT and SNEGSKA (reference sequence). The V end lost 6 bases, the J end lost 0 bases, and 16 bases lay between the germline ends. This chain's CDR3 is CSAITGKISTDTQYF. The CDR3 coding sequence is TGCAGTGCCATAACAGGAAAAATCAGCACAGATACGCAGTATTTT.

This clonotype was observed once. The chain couples TRBV9 to TRBJ2-3; D remains ambiguous. Germline V gene data show CDR1 as SGDLS and CDR2 as YYNGEE. V was shortened by 4 bases and J by 2 bases, with 11 bases between the two germline ends. This CDR3 spans 14 amino acids. The CDR3 is CASSPSPATDTQYF. As DNA, the CDR3 is TGTGCCAGCAGCCCCTCCCCGGCCACAGATACGCAGTATTTT.

This rearrangement joins TRBV27 to TRBJ2-2; 8 bases match TRBD1. Germline CDR1 is MNHEY and CDR2 is SMNVEV (reference sequence). The CDR3 length is 13 residues. V trimming: 5 bases; J trimming: 9 bases; junction bases outside the gene matches: 5. The CDR3 spells CASSPRTGRELFF. The CDR3 region has the DNA TGTGCCAGCAGTCCCCGGACAGGGAGGGAGCTGTTTTTT.

There are a few counts of this clonotype. J is TRBJ2-7 and V is TRBV6-2 or TRBV6-3; 9 bases match TRBD2. Germline lookup yields CDR1 MNHEY and CDR2 SVGEGT. J was trimmed by 2 bases and V by 4 bases; bases with no gene match: 9. CDR3 length: 16 amino acids. The CDR3 loop is CASSFTPGLATYEQYF. CDR3 DNA sequence: TGTGCCAGCAGTTTTACTCCGGGACTAGCCACCTACGAGCAGTACTTC.

The chain links TRBV27 to TRBJ2-5, with D perhaps TRBD2 (5 bases). Trimming pared 3 bases from V and 2 bases from J, leaving 19 bases between. The germline CDR1 and CDR2 sequences are MNHEY and SMNVEV (reference sequence). The CDR3 sequence is 17 residues long. DNA for the CDR3: TGTGCCAGCAGTTTTTTGCCCGTCGCAGAGGGACAAGAGACCCAGTACTTC. The encoded protein is CASSFLPVAEGQETQYF.

This chain connects TRBV6-5 to TRBJ2-7, with D perhaps TRBD1 (6 bases). Trimming stripped 6 bases from V and 2 bases from J, with 17 bases between. Germline V gives CDR1 MNHEY, CDR2 SVGAGI. The CDR3 is made up of 15 amino acids. For the CDR3, the DNA is TGTGCCAGCAGGCTGGGACAAGGGCACGCCTACGAGCAGTACTTC. Protein sequence: CASRLGQGHAYEQYF.

V gene TRBV19 combines with J gene TRBJ2-7; D not certain. The V gene lost 5 bases and the J gene lost 4 bases, with 12 bases spanning the gap. Germline lookup yields CDR1 LNHDA and CDR2 SQIVND (reference sequence). The CDR3 runs to 13 residues. CDR3 sequence reads: CASSWAAEYEQYF. In DNA form, the CDR3 reads TGTGCCAGTAGTTGGGCGGCAGAATACGAGCAGTACTTC.

This clonotype was seen many times. V is TRBV7-7 and J is TRBJ2-3, with D unresolved. Between the trimmed V and J ends, which lost 8 bases and 7 bases, there was a span of 25 bases. The CDR3 consists of 16 residues. Germline CDR1 and CDR2: SSHAT and FNYEAQ (reference sequence). The CDR3 DNA sequence: TGTGCCAGCTCCCCCGGGTCAATCTCATCGGGCAATACGCAGTATTTT. Protein product: CASSPGSISSGNTQYF.

Many counts were recorded for this clonotype. The V and J genes are TRBV7-8 and TRBJ1-5; D is unresolved. Germline lookup yields CDR1 SGHVS and CDR2 FQNEAQ. This CDR3 comprises 13 residues. V lost 1 base and J 6 bases, leaving 7 bases between the germline ends. The CDR3 DNA reads as TGTGCCAGCAGCTTAGAAGAAGGTCAGCCCCAGCATTTT. Translation gives CASSLEEGQPQHF.

This chain joins TRBV28 and TRBJ2-2; TRBD1 matches 9 bases. V was clipped by 4 bases and J by 4 bases; unmatched bases: 7. Germline V gene lookup returns CDR1 MDHEN and CDR2 SYDVKM. The CDR3 length is 16 residues. CDR3 residues: CASSSGQGSITGELFF. As DNA, the CDR3 is TGTGCCAGCAGTTCGGGACAGGGAAGTATCACCGGGGAGCTGTTTTTT.

This clonotype was recorded a few times. The rearrangement uses TRBV7-6 and TRBJ1-5, with D unresolved. CDR3 length equals 12 residues. CDR1 and CDR2 (germline): SGHVS, FNYEAQ. V shed 1 base and J shed 7 bases, with 5 bases lying between them. The CDR3 reads CASSLDIQPQHF. The CDR3 nucleotides read TGTGCCAGCAGCTTAGATATCCAGCCCCAGCATTTT.

This clonotype was observed a few times. This chain uses TRBV19 with TRBJ1-5, with D uncertain. Germline V CDR1 and CDR2: LNHDA, SQIVND (reference sequence). The CDR3 extends over 13 amino acids. V lost 5 bases to trimming and J lost 3 bases, with 8 bases between them. In DNA form, the CDR3 reads TGTGCCAGTAGTCGGCAGGACAATCAGCCCCAGCATTTT. This codes for CASSRQDNQPQHF.

The chain recombines TRBV6-1 with TRBJ2-7; D gene uncertain. V was trimmed by 1 base and J by 3 bases, leaving 13 bases between them. The germline gives CDR1 MNHNS, CDR2 SASEGT. The CDR3 contains 15 residues. In nucleotides, the CDR3 is TGTGCCAGCAGTGAAGGCGTGGGATCCAACTACGAGCAGTACTTC. Its translation is CASSEGVGSNYEQYF.

The chain combines TRBV7-2 with TRBJ2-4, with 10 bases that match TRBD1. V dropped 2 bases and J dropped 9; count of bases not matched to a gene: 4. CDR1 and CDR2 from the germline V gene are SGHTA and FQGNSA. The CDR3 has 14 amino acids. Here the CDR3 reads CASSLRTGGGIQYF. DNA of the CDR3: TGTGCCAGCAGCTTACGGACAGGGGGAGGCATTCAGTACTTC.

The V gene is TRBV6-5, the J gene TRBJ2-6; D not resolved. This CDR3 is built from 16 residues. Trimming left V 4 bases short and J 0 bases short, with 10 bases between. Germline CDR1 reads MNHEY; CDR2 reads SVGAGI. The CDR3 bases are TGTGCCAGCAGTTCCTCCCCCGGCTCTGGGGCCAACGTCCTGACTTTC. Encoded protein: CASSSSPGSGANVLTF.

At least ten counts were recorded for this clonotype. This rearrangement joins TRBV7-2 to TRBJ2-7, with D unresolved. V lost 5 bases to trimming and J lost 4 bases, with 12 bases between them. The germline V gene encodes CDR1 SGHTA and CDR2 FQGNSA. This CDR3 is 13 amino acids long. Here the CDR3 reads CASSTLLPYEQYF. CDR3 sequence (DNA): TGTGCCAGCAGCACCCTCCTCCCTTACGAGCAGTACTTC.

The V gene is TRBV28, the J gene TRBJ1-1, with unresolved D. The germline V and J ends were trimmed by 1 base and 7 bases, with 22 bases remaining between them. The CDR3 consists of 17 residues. The V gene's germline CDR1 is MDHEN and CDR2 SYDVKM. CDR3 sequence: CASSLSAGEVALIEAFF. CDR3 DNA: TGTGCCAGCAGTTTATCGGCTGGGGAGGTCGCCCTGATTGAAGCTTTCTTT.

This clonotype appeared a few times. CDR3: CASSPGGAGGVGEQYF. The CDR3 DNA reads TGTGCCAGCAGCCCCGGGGGAGCGGGAGGGGTTGGCGAGCAGTACTTC. The chain recombines TRBV7-2 with TRBJ2-7, with 10 nucleotides matching TRBD2. The V segment lost 5 bases and the J segment 6 bases; nucleotides outside the gene matches: 13. The CDR3 contains 16 residues. The germline V gene has CDR1 SGHTA and CDR2 FQGNSA.

The chain combines TRBV19 with TRBJ1-2; D is unclear. The length of the CDR3 is 14 residues. Germline V CDR1 and CDR2: LNHDA, SQIVND (reference sequence). V was shortened by 7 bases and J by 1 base, with 13 bases between the two germline ends. The CDR3 nucleotides read TGTGCCAGTAAAGTACCGCAGCTTAACTATGGCTACACCTTC. Translation: CASKVPQLNYGYTF. Looking up the rest from reference TRBV19 and TRBJ1-2 gives the full variable domain: DGGITQSPKYLFRKEGQNVTLSCEQNLNHDAMYWYRQDPGQGLRLIYYSQIVNDFQKGDIAEGYSVSREKKESFPLTVTSAQKNPTAFYLCASKVPQLNYGYTFGSGTRLTVV.

This chain links TRBV30 with TRBJ1-2; TRBD1 is a possible D gene (5 bases). The CDR3 consists of 16 residues. Germline values: CDR1 GTSNPN, CDR2 SVGIG (reference sequence). V lost 4 bases to trimming and J lost 0 bases, with 18 bases between them. Written as DNA, the CDR3 is TGTGCCTGGACCCGGGACGGCCCCACTACTAACTATGGCTACACCTTC. Amino acid sequence: CAWTRDGPTTNYGYTF.